This T cell receptor (beta chain) appears in the sequencing data of a study of cytomegalovirus exposure and HLA in healthy donors. Study conclusions and caveats: Testing in vitro showed a few CMV-associated chains specific for CMV antigens. The later analysis indicated that the majority of CMV-associated TCR beta chains appeared HLA-restricted.

Vbeta (60) and Jbeta (13) primers were used in the PCR. This table comes from immunoSEQ multiplex PCR, and its TCRdb copy is limited to in-frame clones, with some not included. The sample shows over 75,000 clones, around three quarters of them seen only once. Germline V gene sequence: CDR1 GTSNPN, CDR2 SVGIG (reference sequence). The CDR3 has 15 residues. After removal of 0 bases from V and 9 bases from J, the junction contained 5 bases not matched to a gene. With respect to this clone: Its antigen is unidentified.

The TCR was taken from a male donor in good health and CMV-seropositive. The sequenced sample was PBMCs. The rearrangement links TRBV30 to TRBJ1-6; 10 bases line up with TRBD1. The CDR3 DNA reads as TGTGCCTGGAGTGTGGGGACAGGGGTCAGTTCACCCCTCCACTTT. This encodes CAWSVGTGVSSPLHF.